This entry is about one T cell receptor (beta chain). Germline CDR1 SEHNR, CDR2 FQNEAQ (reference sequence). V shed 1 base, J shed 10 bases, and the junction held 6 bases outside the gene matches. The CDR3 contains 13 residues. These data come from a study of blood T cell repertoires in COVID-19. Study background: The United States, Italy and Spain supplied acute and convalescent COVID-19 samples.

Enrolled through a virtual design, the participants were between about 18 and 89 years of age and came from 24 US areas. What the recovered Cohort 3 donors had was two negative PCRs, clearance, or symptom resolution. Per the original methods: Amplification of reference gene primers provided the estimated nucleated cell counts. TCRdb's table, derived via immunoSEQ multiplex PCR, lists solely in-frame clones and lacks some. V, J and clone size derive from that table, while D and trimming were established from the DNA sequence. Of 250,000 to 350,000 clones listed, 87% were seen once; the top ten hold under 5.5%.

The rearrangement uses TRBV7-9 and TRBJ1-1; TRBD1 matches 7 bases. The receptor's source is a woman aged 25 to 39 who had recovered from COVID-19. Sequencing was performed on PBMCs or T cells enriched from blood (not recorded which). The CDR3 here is CASSLEQGKVAFF. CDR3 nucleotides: TGTGCCAGCAGCTTAGAACAGGGGAAGGTAGCTTTCTTT.